The clone carrying this TCR beta chain was recorded many times. No antigen is known for it. These data originate in a study of breast tumors, draining lymph nodes, adjacent tissues. Study results and limitations: Tumor and nontumor repertoires were significantly more similar in luminal-like than in basal-like breast cancer. That most tumor T cells come from lymph nodes remained unproven. Tumors had less TCR diversity than lymph nodes, more than nontumor tissue. Most tumor T cells seemingly derive from lymph node, then expand in tumor.

Each CDR3 protein gets one entry after TCRdb re-called the multiplex PCR reads with MiXCR. The table includes 15,000 or so distinct CDR3 sequences, 70% detected once. The CDR3 length is 14 residues. The germline CDR1 and CDR2 sequences are MNHEY and SMNVEV (reference sequence). J was trimmed by 3 bases and V by 6 bases; bases with no gene match: 6. The receptor's source is a female donor with breast cancer. Some clones in this sample may be carry-over from other donors' samples. The chain has TRBV27 and TRBJ2-7; 9 bases are a match to TRBD2. The sequencing input was tumor-adjacent breast tissue. The CDR3 coding sequence is TGTGCCAGCAGCCGTAGCGGGAGTAACTACGAGCAGTACTTC. It is translated as CASSRSGSNYEQYF.